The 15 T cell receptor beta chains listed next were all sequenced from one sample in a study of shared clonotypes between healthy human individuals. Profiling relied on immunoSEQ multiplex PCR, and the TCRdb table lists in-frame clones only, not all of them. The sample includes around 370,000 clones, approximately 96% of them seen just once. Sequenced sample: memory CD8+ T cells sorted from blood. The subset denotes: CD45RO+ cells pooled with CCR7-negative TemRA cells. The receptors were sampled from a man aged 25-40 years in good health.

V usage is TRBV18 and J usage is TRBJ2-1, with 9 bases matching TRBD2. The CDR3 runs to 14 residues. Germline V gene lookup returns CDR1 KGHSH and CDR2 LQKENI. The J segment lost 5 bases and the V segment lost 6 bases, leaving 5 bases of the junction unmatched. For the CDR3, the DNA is TGTGCCAGCTCCCCTCTAGCGGGGAACAATGAGCAGTTCTTC. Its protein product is CASSPLAGNNEQFF.

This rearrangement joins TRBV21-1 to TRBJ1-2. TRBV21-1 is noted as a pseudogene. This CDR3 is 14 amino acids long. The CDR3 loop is CASSKGAENYGYTF. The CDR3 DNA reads TGTGCCAGCAGCAAAGGAGCGGAAAACTATGGCTACACCTTC.

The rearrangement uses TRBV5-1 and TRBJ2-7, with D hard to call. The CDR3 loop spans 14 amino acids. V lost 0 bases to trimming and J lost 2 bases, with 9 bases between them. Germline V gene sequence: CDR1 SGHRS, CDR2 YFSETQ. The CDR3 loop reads CASSLGQPPYEQYF. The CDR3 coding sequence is TGCGCCAGCAGCTTGGGTCAGCCCCCCTACGAGCAGTACTTC.

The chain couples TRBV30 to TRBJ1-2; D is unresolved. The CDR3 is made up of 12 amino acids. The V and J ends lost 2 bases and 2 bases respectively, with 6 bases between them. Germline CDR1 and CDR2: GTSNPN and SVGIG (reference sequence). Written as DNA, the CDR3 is TGTGCCTGGAGTCTGACAAACTATGGCTACACCTTC. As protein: CAWSLTNYGYTF.

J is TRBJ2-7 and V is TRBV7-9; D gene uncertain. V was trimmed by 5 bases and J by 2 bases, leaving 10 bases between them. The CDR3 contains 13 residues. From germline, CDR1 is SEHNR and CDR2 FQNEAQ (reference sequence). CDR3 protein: CASSPTIAYEQYF. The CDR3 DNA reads TGTGCCAGCAGCCCCACAATAGCCTACGAGCAGTACTTC.

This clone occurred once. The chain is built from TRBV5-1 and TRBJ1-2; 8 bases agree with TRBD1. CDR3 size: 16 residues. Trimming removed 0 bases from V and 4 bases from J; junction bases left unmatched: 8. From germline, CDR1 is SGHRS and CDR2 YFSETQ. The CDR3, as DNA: TGCGCCAGCAGCTTGGCTACAGGGGGAGGAAGCTATGGCTACACCTTC. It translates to CASSLATGGGSYGYTF. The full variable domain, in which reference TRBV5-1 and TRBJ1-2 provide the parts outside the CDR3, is KAGVTQTPRYLIKTRGQQVTLSCSPISGHRSVSWYQQTPGQGLQFLFEYFSETQRNKGNFPGRFSGRQFSNSRSEMNVSTLELGDSALYLCASSLATGGGSYGYTFGSGTRLTVV.

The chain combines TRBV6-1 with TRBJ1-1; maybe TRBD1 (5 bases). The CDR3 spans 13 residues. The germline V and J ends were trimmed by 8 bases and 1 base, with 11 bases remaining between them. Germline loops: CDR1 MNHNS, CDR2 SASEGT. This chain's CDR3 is CASLRGGNTEAFF. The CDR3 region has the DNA TGTGCCAGCCTCCGTGGGGGGAACACTGAAGCTTTCTTT.

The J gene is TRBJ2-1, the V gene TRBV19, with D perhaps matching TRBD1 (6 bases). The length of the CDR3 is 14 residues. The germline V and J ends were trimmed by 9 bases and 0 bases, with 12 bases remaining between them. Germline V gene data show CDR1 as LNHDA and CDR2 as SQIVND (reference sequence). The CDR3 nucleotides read TGTGCCAGCGCTGGGGGCTTCTCCTACAATGAGCAGTTCTTC. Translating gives CASAGGFSYNEQFF.

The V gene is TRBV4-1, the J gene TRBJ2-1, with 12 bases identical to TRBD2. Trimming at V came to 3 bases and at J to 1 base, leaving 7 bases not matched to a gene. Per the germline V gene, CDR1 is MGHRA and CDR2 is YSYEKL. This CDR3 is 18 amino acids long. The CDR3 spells CASSHTLAGGRSYNEQFF. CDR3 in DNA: TGCGCCAGCAGCCACACACTAGCGGGGGGTAGATCCTACAATGAGCAGTTCTTC.

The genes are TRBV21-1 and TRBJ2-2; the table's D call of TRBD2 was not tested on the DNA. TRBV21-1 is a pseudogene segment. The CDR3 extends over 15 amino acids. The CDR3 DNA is TGTGCCAGCAGCAGGACTAGCGAGAACACCGGGGAGCTGTTTTTT. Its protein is CASSRTSENTGELFF.

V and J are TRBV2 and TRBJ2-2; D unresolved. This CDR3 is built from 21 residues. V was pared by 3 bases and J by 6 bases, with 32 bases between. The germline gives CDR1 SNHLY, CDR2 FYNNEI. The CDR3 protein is CASSEPSTWVLRPGYAGELFF. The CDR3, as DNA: TGTGCCAGCAGTGAGCCGAGTACATGGGTCCTGAGGCCGGGTTACGCCGGGGAGCTGTTTTTT. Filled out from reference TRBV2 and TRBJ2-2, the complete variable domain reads EPEVTQTPSHQVTQMGQEVILRCVPISNHLYFYWYRQILGQKVEFLVSFYNNEISEKSEIFDDQFSVERPDGSNFTLKIRSTKLEDSAMYFCASSEPSTWVLRPGYAGELFFGEGSRLTVL.

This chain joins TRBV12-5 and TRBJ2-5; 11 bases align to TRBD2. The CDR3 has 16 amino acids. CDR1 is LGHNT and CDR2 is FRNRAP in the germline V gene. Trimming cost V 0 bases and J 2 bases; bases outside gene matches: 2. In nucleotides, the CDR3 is TGTGCTAGTGGTTTGGTACTAGCGGGAGAACAAGAGACCCAGTACTTC. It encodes CASGLVLAGEQETQYF.

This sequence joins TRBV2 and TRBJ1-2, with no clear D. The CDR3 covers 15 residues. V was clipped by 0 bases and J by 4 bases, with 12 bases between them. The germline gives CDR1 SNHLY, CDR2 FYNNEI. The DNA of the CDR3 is TGTGCCAGCAGTGAAGCTAGGGTTCTTGGCTATGGCTACACCTTC. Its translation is CASSEARVLGYGYTF.

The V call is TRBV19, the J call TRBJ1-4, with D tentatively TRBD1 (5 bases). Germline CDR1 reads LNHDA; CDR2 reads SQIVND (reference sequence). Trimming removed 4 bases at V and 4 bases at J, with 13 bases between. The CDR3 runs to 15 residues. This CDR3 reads CASSTAGTYNEKLFF. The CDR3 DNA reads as TGTGCCAGTAGTACCGCCGGGACCTATAATGAAAAACTGTTTTTT.

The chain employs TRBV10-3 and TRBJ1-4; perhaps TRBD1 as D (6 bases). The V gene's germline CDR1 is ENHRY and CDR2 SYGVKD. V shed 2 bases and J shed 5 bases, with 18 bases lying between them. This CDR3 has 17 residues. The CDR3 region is CAISEKGQVGGNEKLFF. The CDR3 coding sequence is TGTGCCATCAGTGAGAAGGGACAAGTCGGGGGAAATGAAAAACTGTTTTTT.